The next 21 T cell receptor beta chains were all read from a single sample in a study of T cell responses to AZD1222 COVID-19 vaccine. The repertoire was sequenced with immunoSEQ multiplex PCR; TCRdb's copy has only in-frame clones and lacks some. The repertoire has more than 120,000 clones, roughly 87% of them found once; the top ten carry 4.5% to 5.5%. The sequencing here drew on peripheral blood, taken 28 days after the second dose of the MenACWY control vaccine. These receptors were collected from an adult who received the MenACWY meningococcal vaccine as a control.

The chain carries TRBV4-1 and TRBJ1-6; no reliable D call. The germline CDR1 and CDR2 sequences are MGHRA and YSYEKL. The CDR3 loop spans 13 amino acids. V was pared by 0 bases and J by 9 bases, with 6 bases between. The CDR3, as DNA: TGCGCCAGCAGCCAAGAAGCGAGTTCACCCCTCCACTTT. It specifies CASSQEASSPLHF.

The chain's CDR3 is CASSTGTGYSPLHF. The CDR3 DNA reads TGTGCCAGCAGCACCGGGACAGGGTATTCACCCCTCCACTTT. The rearrangement joins TRBV5-6 to TRBJ1-6, with 9 bases lining up with TRBD1. From germline, CDR1 is SGHDT and CDR2 YYEEEE. This CDR3 contains 14 residues. The ends lost 4 bases at V and 8 bases at J; junction bases unmatched: 4.

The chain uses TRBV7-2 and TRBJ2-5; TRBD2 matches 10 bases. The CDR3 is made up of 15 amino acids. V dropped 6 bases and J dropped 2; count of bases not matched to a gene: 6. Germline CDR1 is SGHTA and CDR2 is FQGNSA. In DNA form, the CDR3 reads TGTGCCAGCAGACCTCGGACTAGCGGACAAGAGACCCAGTACTTC. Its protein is CASRPRTSGQETQYF.

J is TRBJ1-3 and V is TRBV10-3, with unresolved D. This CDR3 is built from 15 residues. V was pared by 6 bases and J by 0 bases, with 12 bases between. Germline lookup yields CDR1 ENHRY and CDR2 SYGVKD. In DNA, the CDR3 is TGTGCCATCAGGAGACTTACAATCTCTGGAAACACCATATATTTT. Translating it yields CAIRRLTISGNTIYF.

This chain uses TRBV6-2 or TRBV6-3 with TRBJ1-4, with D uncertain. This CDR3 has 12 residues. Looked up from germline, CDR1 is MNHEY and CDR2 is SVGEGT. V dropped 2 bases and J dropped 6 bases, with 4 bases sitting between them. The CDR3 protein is CASSYGYEKLFF. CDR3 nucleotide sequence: TGTGCCAGCAGTTACGGATATGAAAAACTGTTTTTT.

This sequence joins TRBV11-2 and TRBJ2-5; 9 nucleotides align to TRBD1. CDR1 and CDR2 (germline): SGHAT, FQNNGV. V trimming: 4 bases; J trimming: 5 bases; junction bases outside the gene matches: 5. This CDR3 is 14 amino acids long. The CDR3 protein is CASSWRTGEETQYF. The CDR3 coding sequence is TGTGCCAGCAGCTGGAGGACAGGGGAGGAGACCCAGTACTTC.

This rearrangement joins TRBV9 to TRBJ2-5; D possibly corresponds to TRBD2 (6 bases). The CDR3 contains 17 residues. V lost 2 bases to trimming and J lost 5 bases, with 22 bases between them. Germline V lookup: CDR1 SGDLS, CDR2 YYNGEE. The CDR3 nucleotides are TGTGCCAGCAGCGTCTCCTTGTCGGGGAGGTTCGGGGAGACCCAGTACTTC. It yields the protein CASSVSLSGRFGETQYF.

Here the CDR3 reads CASSIRTGIYEQYF. The CDR3 coding sequence is TGCGCCAGCAGCATAAGAACAGGTATATACGAGCAGTACTTC. V is TRBV5-1 and J is TRBJ2-7, with D perhaps TRBD1 (5 bases). Germline CDR1 reads SGHRS; CDR2 reads YFSETQ. The CDR3 runs 14 residues. Trimming stripped 4 bases from V and 4 bases from J, with 15 bases between.

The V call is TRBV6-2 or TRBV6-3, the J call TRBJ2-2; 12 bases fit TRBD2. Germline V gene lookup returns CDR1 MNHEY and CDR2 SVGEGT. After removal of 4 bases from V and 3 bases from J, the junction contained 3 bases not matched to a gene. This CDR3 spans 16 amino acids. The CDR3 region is CASSSLAGGYTGELFF. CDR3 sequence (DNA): TGTGCCAGCAGTTCCCTAGCGGGAGGGTACACCGGGGAGCTGTTTTTT.

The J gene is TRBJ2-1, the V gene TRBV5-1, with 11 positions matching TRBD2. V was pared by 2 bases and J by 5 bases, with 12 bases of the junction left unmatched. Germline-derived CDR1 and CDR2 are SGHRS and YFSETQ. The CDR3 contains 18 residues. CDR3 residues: CASSFEPSSGRKDNEQFF. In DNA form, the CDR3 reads TGCGCCAGCAGCTTTGAACCCTCTAGCGGGAGGAAGGACAATGAGCAGTTCTTC.

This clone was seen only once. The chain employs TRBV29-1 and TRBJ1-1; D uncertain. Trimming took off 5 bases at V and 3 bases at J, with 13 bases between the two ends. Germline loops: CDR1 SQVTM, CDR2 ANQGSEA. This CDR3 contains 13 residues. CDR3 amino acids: CSVSTGRYTEAFF. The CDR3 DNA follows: TGCAGCGTTTCCACCGGACGGTACACTGAAGCTTTCTTT.

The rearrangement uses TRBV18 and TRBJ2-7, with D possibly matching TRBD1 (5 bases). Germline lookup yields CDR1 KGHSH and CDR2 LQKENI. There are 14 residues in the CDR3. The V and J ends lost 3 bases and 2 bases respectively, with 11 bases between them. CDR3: CASSPGRVTYEQYF. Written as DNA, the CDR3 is TGTGCCAGCTCACCGGGCAGGGTCACCTACGAGCAGTACTTC. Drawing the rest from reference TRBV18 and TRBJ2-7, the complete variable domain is NAGVMQNPRHLVRRRGQEARLRCSPMKGHSHVYWYRQLPEEGLKFMVYLQKENIIDESGMPKERFSAEFPKEGPSILRIQQVVRGDSAAYFCASSPGRVTYEQYFGPGTRLTVT.

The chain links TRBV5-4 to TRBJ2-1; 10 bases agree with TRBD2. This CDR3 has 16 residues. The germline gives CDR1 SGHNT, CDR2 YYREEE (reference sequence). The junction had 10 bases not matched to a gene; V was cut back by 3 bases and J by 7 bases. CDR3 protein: CASSSKREGRFNEQFF. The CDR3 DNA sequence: TGTGCCAGCAGCTCGAAGCGGGAGGGTAGGTTTAATGAGCAGTTCTTC.

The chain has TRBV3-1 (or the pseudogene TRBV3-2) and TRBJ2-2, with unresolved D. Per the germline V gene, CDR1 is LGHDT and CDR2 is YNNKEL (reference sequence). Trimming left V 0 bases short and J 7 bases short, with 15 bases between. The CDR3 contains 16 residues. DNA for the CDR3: TGTGCCAGCAGCCAAGAAACATTACGATGGGGCGGGGAGCTGTTTTTT. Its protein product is CASSQETLRWGGELFF.

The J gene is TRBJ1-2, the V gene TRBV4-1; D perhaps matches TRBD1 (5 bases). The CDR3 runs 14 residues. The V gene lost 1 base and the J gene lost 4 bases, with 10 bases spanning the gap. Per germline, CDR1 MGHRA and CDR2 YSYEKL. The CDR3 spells CASSQGPGPYGYTF. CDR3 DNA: TGCGCCAGCAGCCAAGGACCGGGGCCCTATGGCTACACCTTC.

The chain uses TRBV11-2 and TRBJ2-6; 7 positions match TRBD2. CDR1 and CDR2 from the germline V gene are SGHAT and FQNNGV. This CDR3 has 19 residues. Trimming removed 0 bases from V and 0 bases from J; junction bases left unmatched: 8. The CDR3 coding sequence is TGTGCCAGCAGCTTAGATCCGGGCGGGGGAATCTCTGGGGCCAACGTCCTGACTTTC. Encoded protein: CASSLDPGGGISGANVLTF.

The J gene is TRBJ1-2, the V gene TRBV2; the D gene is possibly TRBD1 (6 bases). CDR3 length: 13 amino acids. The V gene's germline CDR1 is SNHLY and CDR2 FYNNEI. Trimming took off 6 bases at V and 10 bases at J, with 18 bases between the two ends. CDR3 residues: CASRENYRTAYTF. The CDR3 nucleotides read TGTGCCAGCAGAGAAAATTATAGGACAGCCTACACCTTC.

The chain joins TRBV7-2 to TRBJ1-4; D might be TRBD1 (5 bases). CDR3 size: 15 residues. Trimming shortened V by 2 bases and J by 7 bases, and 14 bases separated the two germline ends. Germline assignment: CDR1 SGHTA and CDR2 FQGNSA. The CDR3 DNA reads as TGTGCCAGCAGCTTAACAACGAGGGGAGGTGAAAAACTGTTTTTT. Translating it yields CASSLTTRGGEKLFF.

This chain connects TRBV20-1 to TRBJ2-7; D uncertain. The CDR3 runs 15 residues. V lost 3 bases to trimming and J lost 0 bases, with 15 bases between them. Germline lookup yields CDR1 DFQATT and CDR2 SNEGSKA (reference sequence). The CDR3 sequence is CSASGYQENSYEQYF. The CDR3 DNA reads TGCAGTGCTAGTGGGTACCAGGAGAACTCCTACGAGCAGTACTTC.

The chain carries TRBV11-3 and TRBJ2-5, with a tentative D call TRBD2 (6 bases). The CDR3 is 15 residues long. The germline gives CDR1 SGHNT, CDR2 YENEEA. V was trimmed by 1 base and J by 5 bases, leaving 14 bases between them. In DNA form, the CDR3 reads TGTGCCAGCAGCTTAGGACTAGGGAGCAAGGAGACCCAGTACTTC. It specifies CASSLGLGSKETQYF.

The CDR3 reads CASSFSGSSYNEQFF. CDR3 sequence (DNA): TGTGCCAGCAGCTTTAGCGGGAGCTCCTACAATGAGCAGTTCTTC. V usage is TRBV11-3 and J usage is TRBJ2-1; TRBD2 aligns across 9 bases. This CDR3 has 15 residues. With 3 bases clipped from V and 0 bases from J, the junction kept 0 bases outside the gene matches. Per germline, CDR1 SGHNT and CDR2 YENEEA.